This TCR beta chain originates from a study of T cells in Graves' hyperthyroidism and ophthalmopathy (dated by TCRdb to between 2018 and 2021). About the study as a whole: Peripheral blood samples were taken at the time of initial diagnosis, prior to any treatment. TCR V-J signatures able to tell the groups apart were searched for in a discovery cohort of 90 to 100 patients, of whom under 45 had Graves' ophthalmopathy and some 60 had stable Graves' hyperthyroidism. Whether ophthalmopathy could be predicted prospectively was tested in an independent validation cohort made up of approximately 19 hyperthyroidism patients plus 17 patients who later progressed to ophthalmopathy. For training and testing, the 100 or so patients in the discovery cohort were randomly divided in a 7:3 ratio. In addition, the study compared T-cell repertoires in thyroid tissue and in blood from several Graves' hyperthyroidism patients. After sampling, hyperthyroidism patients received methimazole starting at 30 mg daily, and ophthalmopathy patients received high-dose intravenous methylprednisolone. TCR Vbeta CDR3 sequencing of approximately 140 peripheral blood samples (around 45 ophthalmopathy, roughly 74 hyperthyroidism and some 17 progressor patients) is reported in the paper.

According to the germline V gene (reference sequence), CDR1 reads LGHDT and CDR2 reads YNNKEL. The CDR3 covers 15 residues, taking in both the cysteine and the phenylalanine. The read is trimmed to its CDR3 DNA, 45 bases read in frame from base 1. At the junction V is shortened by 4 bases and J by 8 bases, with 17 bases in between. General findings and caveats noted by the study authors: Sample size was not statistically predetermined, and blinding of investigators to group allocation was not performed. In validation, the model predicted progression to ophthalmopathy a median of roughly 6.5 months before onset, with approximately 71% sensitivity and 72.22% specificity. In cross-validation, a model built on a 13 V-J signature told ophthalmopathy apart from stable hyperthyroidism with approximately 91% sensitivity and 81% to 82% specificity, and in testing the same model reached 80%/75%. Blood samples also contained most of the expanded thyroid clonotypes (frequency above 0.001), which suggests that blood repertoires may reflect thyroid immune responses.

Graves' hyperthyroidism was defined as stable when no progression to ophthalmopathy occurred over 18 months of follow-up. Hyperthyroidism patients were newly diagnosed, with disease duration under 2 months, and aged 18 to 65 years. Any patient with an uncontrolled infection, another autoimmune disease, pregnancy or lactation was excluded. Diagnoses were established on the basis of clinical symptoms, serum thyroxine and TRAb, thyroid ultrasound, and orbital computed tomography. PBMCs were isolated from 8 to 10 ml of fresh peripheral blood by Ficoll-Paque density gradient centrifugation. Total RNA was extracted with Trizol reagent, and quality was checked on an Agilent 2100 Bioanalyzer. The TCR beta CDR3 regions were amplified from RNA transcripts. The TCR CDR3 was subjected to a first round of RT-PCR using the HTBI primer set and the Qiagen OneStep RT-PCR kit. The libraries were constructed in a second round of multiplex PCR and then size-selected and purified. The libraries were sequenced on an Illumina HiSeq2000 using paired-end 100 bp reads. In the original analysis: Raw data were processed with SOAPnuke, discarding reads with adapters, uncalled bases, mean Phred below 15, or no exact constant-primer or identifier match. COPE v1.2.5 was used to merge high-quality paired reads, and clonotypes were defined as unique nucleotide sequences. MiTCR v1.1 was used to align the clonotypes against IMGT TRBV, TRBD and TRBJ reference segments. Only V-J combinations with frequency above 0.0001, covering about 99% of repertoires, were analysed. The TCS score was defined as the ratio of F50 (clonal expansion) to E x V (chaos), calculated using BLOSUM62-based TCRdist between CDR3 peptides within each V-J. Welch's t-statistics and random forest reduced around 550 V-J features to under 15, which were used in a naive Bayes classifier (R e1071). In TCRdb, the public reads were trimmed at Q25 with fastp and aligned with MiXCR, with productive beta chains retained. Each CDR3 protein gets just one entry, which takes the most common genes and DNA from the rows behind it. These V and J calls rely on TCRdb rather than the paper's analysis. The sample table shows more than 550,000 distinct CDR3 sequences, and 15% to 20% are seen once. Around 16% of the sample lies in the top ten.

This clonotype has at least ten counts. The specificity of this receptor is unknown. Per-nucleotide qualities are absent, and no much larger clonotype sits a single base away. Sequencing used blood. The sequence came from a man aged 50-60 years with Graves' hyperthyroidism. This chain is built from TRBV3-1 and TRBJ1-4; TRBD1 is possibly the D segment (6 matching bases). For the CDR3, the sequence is CASSLGHRAREKLFF. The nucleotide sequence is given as TGTGCCAGCAGCCTGGGCCACAGGGCGAGGGAAAAACTGTTTTTT.